The text below deals with one T cell receptor beta chain. Its antigen is as yet unknown. The sample belongs to a study of shared clonotypes between healthy human individuals. Background on the study: Per donor, CD8 memory used one plate, CD8 naive used two, CD4 memory used three and CD4 naive used three. Study-level results: Collection of samples was limited to blood; tissue repertoires likely differ. Some clonotypes were shared by all four sorted-subset donors, while others were not shared. The non-shared ones had lower generation probabilities than the shared ones.

In replicate PCRs of sorted subsets, 150 to 200 ng DNA, about 30,000 T cell genomes, was used. Method: immunoSEQ multiplex PCR; TCRdb's copy keeps in-frame clones and lacks some. Among more than 2,000,000 clones listed, 85% to 95% were seen once. The origin of this receptor is a man younger than 35 in good health. Sequenced sample: naive CD4+ T cells sorted from blood. This sample's subset: CD45RA+ positively selected.

In nucleotides, the CDR3 is TGTGCCACCAGCTCCAGGCGGACAGGGAATACCGGGGCCAACGTCCTGACTTTC. Its translation is CATSSRRTGNTGANVLTF. The chain combines TRBV15 with TRBJ2-6; 8 positions agree with TRBD1. Trimming cost V 5 bases and J 4 bases; bases outside gene matches: 13. Per the germline V gene, CDR1 is LNHNV and CDR2 is YYDKDF (reference sequence). This CDR3 region has 18 residues.